The present entry profiles one T cell receptor beta chain with its context. The sample has other DNA sequences that encode this CDR3 too. The sample comes from a study of blood T cell repertoires in COVID-19. Turning to the study itself: Italy, Spain and the United States were the sources of the convalescent and acute COVID-19 samples. In each case, the material was cDNA or gDNA derived from T cells, B-cell-depleted T cells, or PBMCs.

In the original analysis: Estimates of nucleated cell counts were drawn from the amplification of reference gene primers. Profiling relied on immunoSEQ multiplex PCR, and the TCRdb table lists in-frame clones only, not all of them. The V and J calls and clone size were taken over from that table, and D and trimming were inferred from the DNA. The table has some 110,000 clones, approximately 90% seen once. CDR1 is SQVTM and CDR2 is ANQGSEA in the germline V gene. The CDR3 length is 11 residues. With 7 bases removed from V and 5 bases from J, the gap between germline ends came to 8 bases. The specimen sequenced was peripheral blood. The receptor was derived from a human donor in a cohort sampled during active COVID-19. The V and J genes are TRBV29-1 and TRBJ1-4; possibly TRBD1 for D (6 bases). Here the CDR3 reads CSGTVNEKLFF. The DNA of the CDR3 is TGCAGCGGGACAGTCAATGAAAAACTGTTTTTT.